Presented here are 17 T cell receptor beta chains from one specimen sequenced in a study of early T cells in non-severe SARS-CoV-2 infection. Each CDR3 protein gets one entry after TCRdb re-called the 5' RACE reads with MiXCR. The sample gives tens of thousands of distinct CDR3 sequences, about a tenth of which show up once; less than 25% is in the top ten. The sample was whole blood. The receptor source for this set is an adult who was a healthcare worker with PCR-confirmed SARS-CoV-2 infection or an uninfected control (not recorded which).

This clonotype appeared many times. The chain has TRBV7-9 and TRBJ1-5; D is unresolved. The CDR3 is made up of 13 amino acids. V lost 4 bases, J lost 7 bases, and 11 bases lay in between. Germline CDR1 is SEHNR and CDR2 is FQNEAQ (reference sequence). As DNA, the CDR3 is TGTGCCAGCAGCTCAGCTCCCCAACAGCCCCAGCATTTT. Translation gives CASSSAPQQPQHF.

This clonotype was detected only a few times. V is TRBV19 and J is TRBJ1-4, with D possibly being TRBD1 (6 bases). Trimming stripped 5 bases from V and 0 bases from J, with 10 bases between. Germline V gives CDR1 LNHDA, CDR2 SQIVND (reference sequence). CDR3 length: 15 residues. The CDR3 sequence is CASSSGQTTNEKLFF. As DNA, the CDR3 is TGTGCCAGTAGTTCTGGACAGACAACTAATGAAAAACTGTTTTTT. Based on the CDR3 plus reference TRBV19 and TRBJ1-4, the full variable domain is DGGITQSPKYLFRKEGQNVTLSCEQNLNHDAMYWYRQDPGQGLRLIYYSQIVNDFQKGDIAEGYSVSREKKESFPLTVTSAQKNPTAFYLCASSSGQTTNEKLFFGSGTQLSVL.

In its sample, this clonotype was seen a few times. The chain employs TRBV7-9 and TRBJ2-5; 8 bases are shared with TRBD2. This CDR3 comprises 15 residues. Germline lookup yields CDR1 SEHNR and CDR2 FQNEAQ (reference sequence). Losses at the gene ends were 0 bases for V and 6 bases for J; bases not matched to a gene: 6. The CDR3 loop is CASSLARGLVKTQYF. DNA of the CDR3: TGTGCCAGCAGCTTAGCGCGGGGACTAGTAAAGACCCAGTACTTC.

This clonotype was seen repeatedly, ten times or more. The rearrangement joins TRBV4-2 to TRBJ1-5; tentatively, D is TRBD1 (5 bases). V was trimmed by 6 bases and J by 5 bases, leaving 14 bases between them. Germline CDR1 is LGHNA and CDR2 is YNFKEQ. The CDR3 extends over 14 amino acids. The CDR3 spells CASSLTGEHQPQHF. In nucleotides, the CDR3 is TGTGCCAGCAGTCTTACAGGAGAACATCAGCCCCAGCATTTT.

This clonotype has a count of ten or more. V gene TRBV6-2 or TRBV6-3 combines with J gene TRBJ1-6, with D possibly TRBD1 on 6 matching bases. Trimming removed 8 bases at V and 7 bases at J, with 18 bases between. The CDR3 is made up of 15 amino acids. CDR1 is MNHEY, CDR2 SVGEGT, per germline. Here the CDR3 DNA reads TGTGCCAGCTTACAAGCCGGGACACCAAATTCACCCCTCCACTTT. Its translation is CASLQAGTPNSPLHF.

In this sample, this clonotype turned up a few times. This chain joins TRBV4-1 and TRBJ1-5; 7 positions agree with TRBD1. The CDR3 is made up of 16 amino acids. Trimming cost V 4 bases and J 3 bases; bases outside gene matches: 9. Germline V CDR1 and CDR2: MGHRA, YSYEKL. This CDR3 reads CASSREGAGANQPQHF. CDR3 sequence (DNA): TGCGCCAGCAGCCGCGAGGGGGCGGGGGCCAATCAGCCCCAGCATTTT.

This clonotype has only a few counts. This rearrangement joins TRBV5-1 to TRBJ2-1; D is unresolved. The V end was cut by 3 bases, the J end by 0 bases, with 13 bases between. Germline CDR1 is SGHRS and CDR2 is YFSETQ. CDR3 length: 16 amino acids. CDR3 sequence: CASSSNPGSSYNEQFF. The CDR3 nucleotides are TGCGCCAGCAGCTCCAACCCAGGAAGCTCCTACAATGAGCAGTTCTTC.

This clonotype was recorded many times. This chain uses TRBV15 with TRBJ2-1; the match to TRBD1 covers 9 bases. Germline loops: CDR1 LNHNV, CDR2 YYDKDF (reference sequence). Trimming cost V 0 bases and J 7 bases; bases outside gene matches: 4. The CDR3 sequence is 15 residues long. The CDR3 DNA reads as TGTGCCACCAGCAGAGATCGGGACAGGGTAAATGAGCAGTTCTTC. It specifies CATSRDRDRVNEQFF.

The rearrangement joins TRBV20-1 to TRBJ2-5; D ambiguous. Per the germline V gene, CDR1 is DFQATT and CDR2 is SNEGSKA (reference sequence). V lost 1 base and J lost 5, with 5 bases in between. The CDR3 is 11 amino acids. The DNA for the CDR3 is TGCAGTGCTAGAGCCTTGGAGACCCAGTACTTC. Translating it yields CSARALETQYF.

There are many counts of this clonotype. The chain combines TRBV7-6 with TRBJ2-3; TRBD1 aligns across 9 bases. The CDR3 is 16 residues long. CDR1 is SGHVS and CDR2 is FNYEAQ in the germline V gene. V shed 3 bases and J 7 bases; nucleotides not matched to a gene: 11. For the CDR3, the DNA is TGTGCCAGCAGCTTCCCGGGACAGGGCCTCACGAATACGCAGTATTTT. It encodes CASSFPGQGLTNTQYF.

This clonotype was observed many times. This sequence joins TRBV4-1 and TRBJ1-1; D unresolved. Trimming took 2 bases from V and 6 from J, leaving 22 bases between them. The CDR3 loop spans 17 amino acids. Germline V gives CDR1 MGHRA, CDR2 YSYEKL. DNA of the CDR3: TGCGCCAGCAGCCAAAGGCAGTTCGAAAAGGCTAACGCTGAAGCTTTCTTT. Translation gives CASSQRQFEKANAEAFF.

This sequence joins TRBV14 and TRBJ2-3; no clear D gene. Trimming stripped 0 bases from V and 3 bases from J, with 4 bases between. Germline assignment: CDR1 SGHDN and CDR2 FVKESK. The CDR3 contains 13 residues. The CDR3 is CASSQDLTDTQYF. The CDR3, as DNA: TGTGCCAGCAGCCAAGACTTGACAGATACGCAGTATTTT. The full variable domain, rest sourced from reference TRBV14 and TRBJ2-3, is EAGVTQFPSHSVIEKGQTVTLRCDPISGHDNLYWYRRVMGKEIKFLLHFVKESKQDESGMPNNRFLAERTGGTYSTLKVQPAELEDSGVYFCASSQDLTDTQYFGPGTRLTVL.

This clonotype was seen repeatedly, ten times or more. V usage is TRBV4-1 and J usage is TRBJ1-1; possibly TRBD1 for D (6 bases). Trimming left V 5 bases short and J 3 bases short, with 25 bases between. This CDR3 has 18 residues. Germline V gene lookup returns CDR1 MGHRA and CDR2 YSYEKL. Here the CDR3 DNA reads TGCGCCAGCAGCTCCCGGGGCAGGGGTATAGGAGCGGACACTGAAGCTTTCTTT. Amino acids: CASSSRGRGIGADTEAFF.

This clonotype was counted at least ten times. J is TRBJ1-3 and V is TRBV18, with D unresolved. Trimming took off 2 bases at V and 0 bases at J, with 14 bases between the two ends. CDR1 and CDR2 from the germline V gene are KGHSH and LQKENI. This CDR3 is 17 amino acids long. CDR3 in amino acids: CASSPAPLVSSGNTIYF. The DNA for the CDR3 is TGTGCCAGCTCACCAGCTCCTCTCGTGAGCTCTGGAAACACCATATATTTT. The variable domain in full, completed from reference TRBV18 and TRBJ1-3, reads NAGVMQNPRHLVRRRGQEARLRCSPMKGHSHVYWYRQLPEEGLKFMVYLQKENIIDESGMPKERFSAEFPKEGPSILRIQQVVRGDSAAYFCASSPAPLVSSGNTIYFGEGSWLTVV.

This clonotype was seen many times. The chain links TRBV5-6 to TRBJ2-7; possibly TRBD1 for D (6 bases). This CDR3 contains 16 residues. In germline, CDR1 is SGHDT, CDR2 YYEEEE. Trimming took 4 bases from V and 7 from J, leaving 24 bases between them. This CDR3 is CASSPSRRGTPWEQYF. In DNA form, the CDR3 reads TGTGCCAGCAGCCCGTCCCGTAGGGGGACCCCGTGGGAGCAGTACTTC.

This clonotype occurred many times. The J gene is TRBJ2-5, the V gene TRBV5-1; 9 bases agree with TRBD1. Per the germline V gene, CDR1 is SGHRS and CDR2 is YFSETQ. This CDR3 region has 15 residues. The J segment lost 5 bases and the V segment lost 8 bases, leaving 13 bases of the junction unmatched. The DNA of the CDR3 is TGCGCCAGTAAAAAAGACAGGGGGAAACTGGAGACCCAGTACTTC. This codes for CASKKDRGKLETQYF.

This chain connects TRBV5-6 to TRBJ2-1, with D perhaps matching TRBD1 or TRBD2 (5 bases each). Trimming shortened V by 6 bases and J by 0 bases, and 13 bases separated the two germline ends. This CDR3 is built from 15 residues. Germline lookup yields CDR1 SGHDT and CDR2 YYEEEE. This chain's CDR3 is CASTWGKSSYNEQFF. In nucleotides, the CDR3 is TGTGCCAGCACATGGGGGAAGAGCTCCTACAATGAGCAGTTCTTC.